The next 5 T cell receptor beta chains were all read from a single sample in a study of control samples from healthy donors and cancer patients. Sequencing was performed with immunoSEQ multiplex PCR; in TCRdb, only in-frame clones are kept and a portion is missing. This table holds approximately 150,000 clones, roughly 88% found once. Sequences were obtained from blood. Receptors originate from a man between 18 and 29 years old in good health.

This clone has just one count. V is TRBV7-8 and J is TRBJ2-3, with unresolved D. The CDR3 totals 14 residues. Per germline, CDR1 SGHVS and CDR2 FQNEAQ. Trimming took 3 bases from V and 4 from J, leaving 11 bases between them. CDR3 in DNA: TGTGCCAGCAGCTTCAGCGTTTTGGCAGATACGCAGTATTTT. Amino acid sequence: CASSFSVLADTQYF.

This clone was observed many times. The rearrangement joins TRBV6-2 or TRBV6-3 to TRBJ1-2; TRBD1 matches 7 bases. Germline CDR1 reads MNHEY; CDR2 reads SVGEGT. This CDR3 region has 15 residues. The V segment lost 5 bases and the J segment 0 bases; nucleotides outside the gene matches: 6. CDR3 sequence reads: CASSDPGQTNYGYTF. CDR3 DNA sequence: TGTGCCAGCAGTGACCCGGGACAGACTAACTATGGCTACACCTTC.

The chain is built from TRBV10-2 and TRBJ2-1; 11 nucleotides agree with TRBD2. This CDR3 is built from 14 residues. The V and J ends lost 4 bases and 6 bases, in that order; junction bases with no gene match: 2. CDR1 and CDR2 (germline): WSHSY, SAAADI. CDR3 loop: CASSALAGGNEQFF. CDR3 DNA sequence: TGCGCCAGCAGTGCCCTAGCGGGGGGCAATGAGCAGTTCTTC.

The chain uses TRBV6-1 and TRBJ1-4; D gene unclear. This CDR3 contains 15 residues. The germline CDR1 and CDR2 sequences are MNHNS and SASEGT. Trimming took off 6 bases at V and 0 bases at J, with 11 bases between the two ends. The CDR3, as DNA: TGTGCCAGCAGCTACCGAGAGGCAACTAATGAAAAACTGTTTTTT. Encoded protein: CASSYREATNEKLFF.

The rearrangement joins TRBV7-2 to TRBJ1-4, with 7 bases fitting TRBD1. The V segment lost 3 bases and the J segment 10 bases; nucleotides outside the gene matches: 17. This CDR3 contains 17 residues. The V gene's germline CDR1 is SGHTA and CDR2 FQGNSA. The CDR3 spells CASSLGVGGLQEGKLFF. The CDR3 bases are TGTGCCAGCAGCTTGGGGGTAGGGGGCCTTCAAGAGGGAAAACTGTTTTTT. Full variable domain (missing parts from reference TRBV7-2 and TRBJ1-4): GAGVSQSPSNKVTEKGKDVELRCDPISGHTALYWYRQSLGQGLEFLIYFQGNSAPDKSGLPSDRFSAERTGGSVSTLTIQRTQQEDSAVYLCASSLGVGGLQEGKLFFGSGTQLSVL.